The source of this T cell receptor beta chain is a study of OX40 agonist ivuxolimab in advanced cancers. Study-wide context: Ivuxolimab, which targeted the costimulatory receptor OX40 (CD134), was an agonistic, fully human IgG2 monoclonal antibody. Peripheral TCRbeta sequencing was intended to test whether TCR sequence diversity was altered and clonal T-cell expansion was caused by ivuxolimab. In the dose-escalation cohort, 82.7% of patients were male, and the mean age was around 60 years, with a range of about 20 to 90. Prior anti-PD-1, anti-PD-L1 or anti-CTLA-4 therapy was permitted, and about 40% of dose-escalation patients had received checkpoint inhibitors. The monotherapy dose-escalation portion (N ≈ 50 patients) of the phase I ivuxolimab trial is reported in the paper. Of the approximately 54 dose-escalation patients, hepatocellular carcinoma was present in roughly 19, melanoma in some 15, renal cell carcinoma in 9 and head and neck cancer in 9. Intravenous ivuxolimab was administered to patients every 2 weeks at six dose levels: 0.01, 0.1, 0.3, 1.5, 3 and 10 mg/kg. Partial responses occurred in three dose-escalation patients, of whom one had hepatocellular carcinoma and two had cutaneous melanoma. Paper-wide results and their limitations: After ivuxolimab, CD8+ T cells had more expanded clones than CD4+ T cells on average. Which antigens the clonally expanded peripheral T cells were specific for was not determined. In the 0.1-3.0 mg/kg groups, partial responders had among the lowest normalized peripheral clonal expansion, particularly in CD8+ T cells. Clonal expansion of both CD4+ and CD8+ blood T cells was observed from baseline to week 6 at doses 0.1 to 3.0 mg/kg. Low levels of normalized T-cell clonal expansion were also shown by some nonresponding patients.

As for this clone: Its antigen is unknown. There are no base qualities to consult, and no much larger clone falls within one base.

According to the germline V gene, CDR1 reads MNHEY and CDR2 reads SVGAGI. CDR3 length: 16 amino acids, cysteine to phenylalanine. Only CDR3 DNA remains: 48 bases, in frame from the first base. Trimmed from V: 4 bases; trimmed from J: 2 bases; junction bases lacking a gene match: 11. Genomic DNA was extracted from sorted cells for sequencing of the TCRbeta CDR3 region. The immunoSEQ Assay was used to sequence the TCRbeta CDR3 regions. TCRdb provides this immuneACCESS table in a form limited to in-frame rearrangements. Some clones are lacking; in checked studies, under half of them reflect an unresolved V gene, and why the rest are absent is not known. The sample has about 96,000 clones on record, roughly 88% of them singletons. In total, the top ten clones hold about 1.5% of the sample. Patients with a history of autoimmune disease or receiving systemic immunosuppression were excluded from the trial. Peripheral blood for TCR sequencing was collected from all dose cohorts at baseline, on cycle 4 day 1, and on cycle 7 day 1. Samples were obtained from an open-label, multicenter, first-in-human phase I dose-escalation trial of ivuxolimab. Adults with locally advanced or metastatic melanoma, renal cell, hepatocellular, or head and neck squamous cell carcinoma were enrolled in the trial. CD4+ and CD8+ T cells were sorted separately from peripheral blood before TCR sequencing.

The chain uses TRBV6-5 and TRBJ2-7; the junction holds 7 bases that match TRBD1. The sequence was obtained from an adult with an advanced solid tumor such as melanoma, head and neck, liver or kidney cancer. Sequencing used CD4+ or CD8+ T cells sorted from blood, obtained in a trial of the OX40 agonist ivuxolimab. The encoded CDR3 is CASSSYYRDSTYEQYF. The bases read TGTGCCAGCAGTTCCTACTACCGGGACAGTACCTACGAGCAGTACTTC.